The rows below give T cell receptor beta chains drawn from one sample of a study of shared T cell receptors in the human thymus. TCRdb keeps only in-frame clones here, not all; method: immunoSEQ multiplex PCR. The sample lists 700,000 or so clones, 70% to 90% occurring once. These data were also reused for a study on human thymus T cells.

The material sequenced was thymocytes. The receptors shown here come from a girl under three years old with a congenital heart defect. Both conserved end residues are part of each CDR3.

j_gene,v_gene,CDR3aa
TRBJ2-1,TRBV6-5,CASSHGGVGEQFF
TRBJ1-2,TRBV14,CASSPRGSDGYTF
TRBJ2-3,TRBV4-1,CASSQDEVATSTDTQYF
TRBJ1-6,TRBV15,CATSRGPGGGPGNSPLHF
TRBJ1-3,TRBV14,CASSQEAQGYTGNTIYF
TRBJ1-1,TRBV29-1,CSVAGFIHAGVSQNTEAFF
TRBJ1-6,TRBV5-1,CASSLEGANSPLHF
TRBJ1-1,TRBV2,CASSDTGGGTEAFF
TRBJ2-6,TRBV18,CASSPLVPGGANVLTF
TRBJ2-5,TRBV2,CASSETSGGPAQETQYF
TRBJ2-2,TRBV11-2,CASLQRGFRVSDHTGELFF
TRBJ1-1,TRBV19,CAILIGEEASTEAFF
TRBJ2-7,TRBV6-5,CASSYSSGAPFYEQYF
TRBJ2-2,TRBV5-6,CASSLGEKTGGDYTGELFF
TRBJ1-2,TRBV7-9,CASSPWSGTGGGGGYTF
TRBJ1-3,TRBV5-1,CASSYGQSSGNTIYF
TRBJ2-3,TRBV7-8,CASSLYVAGGGDTQYF
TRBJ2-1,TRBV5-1,CASIDHTGARYNEQFF
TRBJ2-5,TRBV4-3,CASSPWTGPETQYF
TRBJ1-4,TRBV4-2,CASSHDMFRGQGREKANEKLFF
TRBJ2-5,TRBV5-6,CASSLGRGLETQYF
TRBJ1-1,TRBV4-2,CASSQVSTGEDTEAFF
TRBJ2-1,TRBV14,CASSQAGVPDLKSSYNEQFF
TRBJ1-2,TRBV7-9,CASSPGGSNYGYTF
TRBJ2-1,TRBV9,CASTDGGLTGPTYNEQFF
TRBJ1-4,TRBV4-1,CASRQSRPGKLFF
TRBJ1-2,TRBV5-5,CASSSPAGPGYTF
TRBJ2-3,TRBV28,CASSSRLAGGISHKDTQYF
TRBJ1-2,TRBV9,CASSPRTGLYGYTF
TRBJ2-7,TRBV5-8,CASSLSGGINEQYF
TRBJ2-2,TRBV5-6,CASSLDRRQGSAGELFF
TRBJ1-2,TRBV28,CASSRQVYYGYTF
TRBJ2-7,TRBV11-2,CASSRNRDSSYEQYF
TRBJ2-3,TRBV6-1,CANQRYSTDTQYF
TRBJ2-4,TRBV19,CASALRGLANIQYF
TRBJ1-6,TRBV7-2,CASSLWPRGQGDSPLHF
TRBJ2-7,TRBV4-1,CASSQDVVGDEQYF
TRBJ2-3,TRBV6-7,CATYGQPADTQYF